This TCR beta chain stems from a study of blood T cells in healthy people across ages. The CDR3 length is 14 residues. Using a J-beta primer mix together with a sample-barcoded 5' primer, a second PCR was run for 7 to 11 cycles. MiXCR, run by TCRdb on the 5' RACE reads, gives a single entry per CDR3 protein. The sample carries around 790,000 distinct CDR3 sequences, around 42% recorded once. The receptor's source is a man aged 60 to 69 in good health. The chain uses TRBV21-1 and TRBJ2-5. TRBV21-1 is a listed pseudogene. Sequencing input: blood. CDR3 amino acids: CASSPLERKETQYF. The CDR3 DNA is TGTGCCAGCAGCCCCTTGGAGAGGAAAGAGACCCAGTACTTC.